This T cell receptor (beta chain) is drawn from a study of chemoradiotherapy in HPV16-positive cancers. The wider study: Functional T-cell assays on a couple of HPV16-positive patients' cells defined candidate HPV-specific clones and common TCR motifs.

Details on this clone: Its antigen is currently unknown.

The assay was immunoSEQ multiplex PCR, and TCRdb's table has in-frame clones only and misses some. The repertoire includes approximately 15,000 clones, roughly 79% of them detected once, and about 9.5% sits in the top ten. Study results and caveats: The functional HPV-specific definition rests on just a couple of HPV16-positive patients. Candidate HPV-specific clones and E7-related TCR motifs grew in tumor during treatment.

Trimming took 2 bases from V and 6 from J; bases not matched to a gene: 5. CDR1 is MNHEY, CDR2 SMNVEV, per germline (reference sequence). This CDR3 has 15 residues. Samples were taken several times over chemoradiotherapy. The sequence was collected from a human donor with HPV-associated anogenital cancer. The chain has TRBV27 and TRBJ2-1, with 9 bases identical to TRBD2. This specimen was taken from a patient who underwent chemoradiotherapy. The CDR3 DNA is TGTGCCAGCAGTTTAGGGCGGGGGGGCCGCAATGAGCAGTTCTTC. Its translation is CASSLGRGGRNEQFF.